The 6 T cell receptor beta chains listed next were all sequenced from one sample in a study of blood T cell repertoires in COVID-19. The assay was immunoSEQ multiplex PCR, and TCRdb's table has in-frame clones only and misses some. The sample yields 210,000 or so clones, 70% to 90% seen once. The sequenced sample consisted of peripheral blood. The receptors originated from a woman aged 40 to 50 who had recovered from COVID-19.

The chain joins TRBV27 to TRBJ2-1; no definite D call. This CDR3 has 15 amino acids. CDR1 is MNHEY, CDR2 SMNVEV, per germline (reference sequence). The ends were cut back, 3 bases at V and 0 bases at J, with 9 bases in the middle. This CDR3 reads CASSFARSSYNEQFF. CDR3 DNA sequence: TGTGCCAGCAGTTTCGCCCGGAGCTCCTACAATGAGCAGTTCTTC.

V gene TRBV30 combines with J gene TRBJ2-1, with 7 bases aligning to TRBD2. This CDR3 has 16 amino acids. After removal of 3 bases from V and 0 bases from J, the junction contained 8 bases not matched to a gene. Germline CDR1 reads GTSNPN; CDR2 reads SVGIG (reference sequence). Written as DNA, the CDR3 is TGTGCCTGGAGCGGAAAGCGGGGCAGCTCCTACAATGAGCAGTTCTTC. This codes for CAWSGKRGSSYNEQFF.

This chain links TRBV19 with TRBJ2-3, with D possibly matching TRBD1 (5 bases). This CDR3 is 15 amino acids long. Germline CDR1 and CDR2: LNHDA and SQIVND (reference sequence). The V gene lost 5 bases and the J gene lost 0 bases, with 12 bases spanning the gap. The CDR3 here is CASSSIGASTDTQYF. The CDR3 nucleotides are TGTGCCAGTAGTTCCATAGGGGCTAGCACAGATACGCAGTATTTT.

This chain joins TRBV2 and TRBJ1-2; D may be TRBD1 (5 bases). CDR1 is SNHLY and CDR2 is FYNNEI in the germline V gene. V was trimmed by 4 bases and J by 3 bases, leaving 15 bases between them. The length of the CDR3 is 15 residues. The CDR3 sequence: CASSASGGGYYGYTF. The CDR3 coding sequence is TGTGCCAGCAGTGCCTCGGGGGGAGGCTACTATGGCTACACCTTC.

The chain has TRBV28 and TRBJ2-3, with a possible D match to TRBD1 (5 bases). The germline V and J ends were trimmed by 9 bases and 3 bases, with 28 bases remaining between them. Germline V gene sequence: CDR1 MDHEN, CDR2 SYDVKM. The CDR3 is 18 amino acids. The CDR3 protein is CASPPRGRVIVGTDTQYF. The CDR3 region has the DNA TGTGCCAGTCCGCCGAGAGGCAGGGTGATAGTCGGGACAGATACGCAGTATTTT.

The rearrangement joins TRBV27 to TRBJ1-5; maybe TRBD1 (5 bases). CDR3 size: 14 residues. Trimming cost V 2 bases and J 4 bases, with 9 bases left between them. From germline, CDR1 is MNHEY and CDR2 SMNVEV (reference sequence). The CDR3 is CASSLGRTNQPQHF. CDR3 bases: TGTGCCAGCAGTTTAGGGCGGACAAATCAGCCCCAGCATTTT.